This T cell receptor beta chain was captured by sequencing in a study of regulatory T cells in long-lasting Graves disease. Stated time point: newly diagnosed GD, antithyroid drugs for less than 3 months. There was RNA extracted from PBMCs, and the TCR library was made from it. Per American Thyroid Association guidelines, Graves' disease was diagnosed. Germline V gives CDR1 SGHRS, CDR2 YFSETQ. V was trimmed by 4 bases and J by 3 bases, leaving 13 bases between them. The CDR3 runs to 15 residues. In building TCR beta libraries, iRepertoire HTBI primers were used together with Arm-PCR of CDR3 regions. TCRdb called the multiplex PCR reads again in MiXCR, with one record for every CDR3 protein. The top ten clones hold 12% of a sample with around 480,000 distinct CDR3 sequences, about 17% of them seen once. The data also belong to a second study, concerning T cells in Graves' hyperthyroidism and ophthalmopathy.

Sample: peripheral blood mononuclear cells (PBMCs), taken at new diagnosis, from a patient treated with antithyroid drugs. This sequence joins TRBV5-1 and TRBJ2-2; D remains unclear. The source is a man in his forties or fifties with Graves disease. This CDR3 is CASSPLGSHTGELFF. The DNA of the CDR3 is TGCGCCAGCAGCCCCCTAGGCTCGCACACCGGGGAGCTGTTTTTT.